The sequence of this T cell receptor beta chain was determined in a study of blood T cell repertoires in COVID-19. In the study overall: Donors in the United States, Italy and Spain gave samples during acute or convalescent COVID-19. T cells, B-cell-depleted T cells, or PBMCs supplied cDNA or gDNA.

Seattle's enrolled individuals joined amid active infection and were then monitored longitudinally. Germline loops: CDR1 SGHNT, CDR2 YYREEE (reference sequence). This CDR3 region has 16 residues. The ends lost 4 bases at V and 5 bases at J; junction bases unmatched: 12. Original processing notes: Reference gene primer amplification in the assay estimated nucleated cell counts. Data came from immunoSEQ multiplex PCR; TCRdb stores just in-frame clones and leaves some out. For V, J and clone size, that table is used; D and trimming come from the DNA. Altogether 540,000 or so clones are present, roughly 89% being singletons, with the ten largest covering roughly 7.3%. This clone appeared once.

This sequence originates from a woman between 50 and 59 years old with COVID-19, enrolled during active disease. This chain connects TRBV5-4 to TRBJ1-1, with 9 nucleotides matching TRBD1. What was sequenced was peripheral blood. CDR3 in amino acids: CASSVGTGGLITEAFF. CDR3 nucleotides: TGTGCCAGCAGCGTGGGTACAGGGGGCTTGATAACTGAAGCTTTCTTT.